The 7 T cell receptor beta chains reported below all come from one sample, sequenced in a study of cytomegalovirus exposure and HLA in healthy donors (TCRdb year 2017). The library came from the immunoSEQ multiplex PCR assay. The multiplex PCR relied on a mix of 60 forward primers for TCR Vbeta segments and 13 reverse primers for TCR Jbeta segments. Held by TCRdb, this immuneACCESS table contains in-frame sequences only and omits some clones. Under half of the omission traces to an unresolved V gene where checked; the cause of the rest is unknown. Here the sample has around 140,000 clones; roughly 70% occur a single time. Roughly 7.3% of the sample belongs to the ten largest clones. Sequenced sample: PBMCs. Source of these receptors: a young man in good health and CMV-seronegative.

This clone was detected only a few times. The chain recombines TRBV6-1 with TRBJ1-5, with a tentative D call TRBD1 (5 bases). The CDR3 loop spans 15 amino acids. Germline CDR1 is MNHNS and CDR2 is SASEGT. Trimming took 5 bases from V and 6 from J, leaving 17 bases between them. The CDR3 DNA follows: TGTGCCAGCAGTCAGTCACGGGGGGGGGTTCAGCCCCAGCATTTT. Protein: CASSQSRGGVQPQHF.

This clone was detected only a few times. In nucleotides, the CDR3 is TGTGCCACCAGCCGCGGGAGTGCTACCGGGGAGCTGTTTTTT. Residues: CATSRGSATGELFF. The J gene is TRBJ2-2, the V gene TRBV15; TRBD2 matches 7 bases. The J segment lost 5 bases and the V segment lost 5 bases, leaving 5 bases of the junction unmatched. Per germline, CDR1 LNHNV and CDR2 YYDKDF (reference sequence). The CDR3 loop spans 14 amino acids.

V gene TRBV4-1 combines with J gene TRBJ1-2, with D maybe TRBD1 (6 bases). The CDR3 is made up of 14 amino acids. Germline V gene lookup returns CDR1 MGHRA and CDR2 YSYEKL. The ends were cut back, 3 bases at V and 8 bases at J, with 16 bases in the middle. CDR3 nucleotide sequence: TGCGCCAGCAGCCACAACCGGGGGGCAGACGGCTACACCTTC. This codes for CASSHNRGADGYTF.

This chain links TRBV9 with TRBJ2-7, with TRBD2 as a possible D gene (5 bases). Germline values: CDR1 SGDLS, CDR2 YYNGEE. The V gene lost 0 bases and the J gene lost 6 bases, with 13 bases spanning the gap. CDR3 length equals 14 residues. The CDR3 protein is CASSVDRGSPEQYF. CDR3 coding DNA: TGTGCCAGCAGCGTAGATCGAGGGTCACCCGAGCAGTACTTC.

This clone was observed a single time. V and J are TRBV12-2 and TRBJ1-1; the table's D call, TRBD1, was not checked against the DNA. TRBV12-2 counts as a pseudogene. The CDR3 runs to 14 residues. CDR3 amino acids: CASRLAQGSAEAFF. CDR3 coding DNA: TGTGCAAGTCGCTTAGCCCAGGGGTCGGCGGAGGCTTTCTTT.

This chain uses TRBV29-1 with TRBJ1-6; possibly TRBD1 for D (6 bases). The CDR3 runs 14 residues. Trimming took 6 bases from V and 6 from J, leaving 15 bases between them. CDR1 is SQVTM and CDR2 is ANQGSEA in the germline V gene. The CDR3 region is CSVRGGAFNSPLHF. The CDR3 coding sequence is TGCAGCGTGAGGGGGGGCGCCTTTAATTCACCCCTCCACTTT.

This sequence joins TRBV7-8 and TRBJ1-2, with D perhaps TRBD1 (6 bases). Per germline, CDR1 SGHVS and CDR2 FQNEAQ. CDR3 size: 16 residues. V lost 4 bases and J lost 3, with 18 bases in between. CDR3 in DNA: TGTGCCAGCAGCTCTATTCCCAGGGGAATCCACTATGGCTACACCTTC. Protein sequence: CASSSIPRGIHYGYTF.